This entry concerns a single T cell receptor beta chain. No antigen is known for it. These data are taken from a study of blood T cells in healthy people across ages. Across the study: With template switching, about one barcoded beta molecule was captured per two T cells.

The use of a sample-barcoded 5' primer and a J-beta primer mix characterized a second PCR of roughly 7 to 12 cycles. Using its own MiXCR run on the 5' RACE reads, TCRdb lists one record per CDR3 protein. The sample records about 1.7 million distinct CDR3 sequences, approximately 30% being singletons. Study-level results: Not knowing donor CMV status may have confounded expanded clonotype changes. Getting older went along with TCR beta diversity per million T cells dropping roughly linearly.

Trimming pared 0 bases from V and 3 bases from J, leaving 12 bases between. Looked up from germline, CDR1 is MGHRA and CDR2 is YSYEKL. This CDR3 spans 15 amino acids. The specimen sequenced was blood. The receptor was isolated from a woman aged 25 to 39 in good health. The chain couples TRBV4-1 to TRBJ2-7; no firm D call. CDR3 bases: TGCGCCAGCAGCCAAGAAAGCCCCCCCCTCTACGAGCAGTACTTC. This sequence encodes CASSQESPPLYEQYF.